Below, 24 T cell receptor beta chains from the same sample are listed, as sequenced in a study of a mutant IDH1 vaccine in newly diagnosed glioma. Time point denoted: week 35, safety follow-up. Every vaccination contained 300 ug of the mutant IDH1 20-mer peptide and was paired with topical imiquimod. Their specific antigens are unknown. Libraries were prepared by immunoSEQ multiplex PCR; TCRdb keeps only in-frame clonotypes and omits some of them. The sample has fewer than 90,000 clones; 84% are singletons. Sequencing was performed on PBMCs, taken from a glioma patient whose treatment included an IDH1 peptide vaccine. These receptors were taken from a man in his late teens or twenties with glioma.

This sequence joins TRBV7-2 and TRBJ2-3; D is ambiguous. The CDR3 extends over 14 amino acids. Germline-derived CDR1 and CDR2 are SGHTA and FQGNSA. Trimming took 1 base from V and 2 from J, leaving 7 bases between them. The CDR3 DNA follows: TGTGCCAGCAGCTTAGAGAGACCCACAGATACGCAGTATTTT. Its translation: CASSLERPTDTQYF.

The chain is built from TRBV10-3 and TRBJ1-3; D unclear. CDR1 and CDR2 (germline): ENHRY, SYGVKD. The V and J ends lost 5 bases and 7 bases respectively, with 15 bases between them. The CDR3 length is 14 residues. The CDR3 DNA reads TGTGCCATCAGTCCGGGGAGGCAACAGAACACCATATATTTT. It yields the protein CAISPGRQQNTIYF.

The V gene is TRBV5-1, the J gene TRBJ2-1; no clear D. CDR1 is SGHRS, CDR2 YFSETQ, per germline. V lost 5 bases, J lost 7 bases, and 13 bases lay in between. The CDR3 length is 13 residues. CDR3 sequence: CASRGMGENEQFF. The CDR3 bases are TGCGCCAGCAGGGGGATGGGCGAGAATGAGCAGTTCTTC.

In DNA form, the CDR3 reads TGTGCCAGCAGCTTAGGTTTCAGCCAAGAGACCCAGTACTTC. Encoded protein: CASSLGFSQETQYF. The V and J genes are TRBV13 and TRBJ2-5, with D unresolved. With 0 bases removed from V and 1 base from J, the gap between germline ends came to 6 bases. This CDR3 comprises 14 residues. Per the germline V gene, CDR1 is PRHDT and CDR2 is FYEKMQ (reference sequence). The full variable domain, its missing parts supplied by reference TRBV13 and TRBJ2-5, is AAGVIQSPRHLIKEKRETATLKCYPIPRHDTVYWYQQGPGQDPQFLISFYEKMQSDKGSIPDRFSAQQFSDYHSELNMSSLELGDSALYFCASSLGFSQETQYFGPGTRLLVL.

The V gene is TRBV29-1, the J gene TRBJ2-1; perhaps TRBD2 as D (5 bases). The CDR3 covers 13 residues. Germline CDR1 reads SQVTM; CDR2 reads ANQGSEA. In DNA form, the CDR3 reads TGCAGTTTAGCCCGAGGGTCCTACAATGAGCAGTTCTTC. Its protein product is CSLARGSYNEQFF.

The genes are TRBV18 and TRBJ2-5; D may match TRBD1 or TRBD2 (5 bases each). CDR1 and CDR2 from the germline V gene are KGHSH and LQKENI. V was shortened by 4 bases and J by 1 base, with 7 bases between the two germline ends. This CDR3 is 13 amino acids long. DNA for the CDR3: TGTGCCAGCTCACAGGGGACCCAAGAGACCCAGTACTTC. It is translated as CASSQGTQETQYF. The full variable domain, with the rest looked up from reference TRBV18 and TRBJ2-5, is NAGVMQNPRHLVRRRGQEARLRCSPMKGHSHVYWYRQLPEEGLKFMVYLQKENIIDESGMPKERFSAEFPKEGPSILRIQQVVRGDSAAYFCASSQGTQETQYFGPGTRLLVL.

The chain employs TRBV18 and TRBJ2-3; D is possibly TRBD1 or TRBD2 (6 bases each). The CDR3 has 15 residues. Deletions cut 6 bases from V and 0 bases from J, with 13 bases between. Germline V gene sequence: CDR1 KGHSH, CDR2 LQKENI. This CDR3 reads CASSPGAGSTDTQYF. CDR3 bases: TGTGCCAGCTCCCCGGGGGCAGGCAGCACAGATACGCAGTATTTT. The complete variable domain, with remaining parts taken from reference TRBV18 and TRBJ2-3, reads NAGVMQNPRHLVRRRGQEARLRCSPMKGHSHVYWYRQLPEEGLKFMVYLQKENIIDESGMPKERFSAEFPKEGPSILRIQQVVRGDSAAYFCASSPGAGSTDTQYFGPGTRLTVL.

The chain combines TRBV25-1 with TRBJ1-4; the D is unclear. The CDR3 runs to 13 residues. Trimming took 7 bases from V and 0 from J, leaving 6 bases between them. In germline, CDR1 is MGHDK, CDR2 SYGVNS. The CDR3 DNA sequence: TGTGCCAGCACAACTGCAACTAATGAAAAACTGTTTTTT. Encoded protein: CASTTATNEKLFF.

The chain employs TRBV4-1 and TRBJ1-6; 7 positions agree with TRBD1. The V gene end was trimmed by 6 bases and the J gene end by 8 bases; junction bases not matched to a gene: 10. Germline V CDR1 and CDR2: MGHRA, YSYEKL. The CDR3 sequence is 15 residues long. The CDR3 DNA reads TGCGCCAGCAGTACAGGGGTGTTCGGGGATTCACCCCTCCACTTT. Translating it yields CASSTGVFGDSPLHF.

This chain joins TRBV27 and TRBJ1-3, with a weak D call TRBD1 (5 bases). V was trimmed by 6 bases and J by 0 bases, leaving 15 bases between them. The germline V gene encodes CDR1 MNHEY and CDR2 SMNVEV (reference sequence). CDR3 length: 16 residues. CDR3 loop: CASSRGRGLSGNTIYF. CDR3 sequence (DNA): TGTGCCAGCAGCCGCGGGAGGGGACTCTCTGGAAACACCATATATTTT.

This clone was observed a single time. The V call is TRBV5-1, the J call TRBJ2-5; 7 positions agree with TRBD1. There are 14 residues in the CDR3. The ends lost 5 bases at V and 4 bases at J; junction bases unmatched: 8. Germline-derived CDR1 and CDR2 are SGHRS and YFSETQ. The CDR3, as DNA: TGCGCCAGCAGAATTGACAGGGCCCGAGAGACCCAGTACTTC. It codes for CASRIDRARETQYF. Full variable domain (missing parts from reference TRBV5-1 and TRBJ2-5): KAGVTQTPRYLIKTRGQQVTLSCSPISGHRSVSWYQQTPGQGLQFLFEYFSETQRNKGNFPGRFSGRQFSNSRSEMNVSTLELGDSALYLCASRIDRARETQYFGPGTRLLVL.

The V and J genes are TRBV30 and TRBJ2-2; D possibly uses TRBD1 or TRBD2 (5 bases each). The CDR3 covers 13 residues. Looked up from germline, CDR1 is GTSNPN and CDR2 is SVGIG (reference sequence). Between the trimmed V and J ends, which lost 0 bases and 7 bases, there was a span of 9 bases. CDR3 loop: CAWSVGDGGELFF. In nucleotides, the CDR3 is TGTGCCTGGAGTGTGGGGGACGGCGGGGAGCTGTTTTTT.

The gene calls are TRBV2 and TRBJ1-1, with 7 bases lining up with TRBD1. CDR1 is SNHLY, CDR2 FYNNEI, per germline. The length of the CDR3 is 14 residues. V dropped 1 base and J dropped 6; count of bases not matched to a gene: 5. CDR3 in amino acids: CASSEVYRGAEAFF. DNA of the CDR3: TGTGCCAGCAGTGAAGTTTACAGGGGAGCTGAAGCTTTCTTT. Full variable domain (rest looked up from reference TRBV2 and TRBJ1-1): EPEVTQTPSHQVTQMGQEVILRCVPISNHLYFYWYRQILGQKVEFLVSFYNNEISEKSEIFDDQFSVERPDGSNFTLKIRSTKLEDSAMYFCASSEVYRGAEAFFGQGTRLTVV.

The chain carries TRBV4-2 and TRBJ2-2; TRBD2 aligns across 8 bases. The CDR3 has 17 amino acids. Germline CDR1 and CDR2: LGHNA and YNFKEQ. V gave up 4 bases and J gave up 7 bases; unmatched junction bases: 14. The CDR3 loop is CASSPRGPGGRSGELFF. In nucleotides, the CDR3 is TGTGCCAGCAGCCCTCGGGGGCCGGGGGGGAGAAGCGGGGAGCTGTTTTTT.

The chain joins TRBV9 to TRBJ1-2; TRBD1 matches at 7 bases. The CDR3 totals 15 residues. CDR1 is SGDLS and CDR2 is YYNGEE in the germline V gene. Trimming removed 4 bases from V and 11 bases from J; junction bases left unmatched: 17. The chain's CDR3 is CASSSTDRVQLGYTF. CDR3 nucleotides: TGTGCCAGCAGCTCGACCGACAGGGTTCAATTGGGATACACCTTC.

The rearrangement links TRBV9 to TRBJ2-1; 12 bases are shared with TRBD2. The germline V gene encodes CDR1 SGDLS and CDR2 YYNGEE. The CDR3 runs 15 residues. Trimming cost V 4 bases and J 9 bases; bases outside gene matches: 8. The CDR3 is CASSLPSGGGGEQFF. CDR3 DNA sequence: TGTGCCAGCAGCCTGCCTAGCGGGGGGGGAGGTGAGCAGTTCTTC.

The V and J genes are TRBV30 and TRBJ1-4; no clear D. Germline values: CDR1 GTSNPN, CDR2 SVGIG (reference sequence). Trimming shortened V by 0 bases and J by 8 bases, and 13 bases separated the two germline ends. The length of the CDR3 is 14 residues. Here the CDR3 reads CAWSVDQVGEKLFF. The CDR3 DNA sequence: TGTGCCTGGAGTGTCGACCAGGTTGGGGAAAAACTGTTTTTT.

The rearrangement joins TRBV4-3 to TRBJ1-1; D is unresolved. The CDR3 is 16 amino acids. CDR1 is LGHNA and CDR2 is YSLEER in the germline V gene. Deletions cut 0 bases from V and 1 base from J, with 12 bases between. The DNA of the CDR3 is TGCGCCAGCAGCCAAGATTGGACCTACGGGAACACTGAAGCTTTCTTT. As protein: CASSQDWTYGNTEAFF.

This clone was recorded a few times. This chain links TRBV5-4 with TRBJ2-3; 8 nucleotides align to TRBD2. This CDR3 region has 14 residues. Germline V gene data show CDR1 as SGHNT and CDR2 as YYREEE (reference sequence). After removal of 10 bases from V and 1 base from J, the junction contained 8 bases not matched to a gene. In DNA form, the CDR3 reads TGTGCCTATATAATGCGGGGGGGCACAGATACGCAGTATTTT. It codes for CAYIMRGGTDTQYF.

The gene calls are TRBV4-3 and TRBJ1-1; D remains unclear. Trimming pared 0 bases from V and 1 base from J, leaving 21 bases between. Germline V gene data show CDR1 as LGHNA and CDR2 as YSLEER. This CDR3 has 19 residues. The CDR3 region is CASSQESAVRRWANTEAFF. DNA of the CDR3: TGCGCCAGCAGCCAAGAGTCGGCGGTGAGGAGGTGGGCGAACACTGAAGCTTTCTTT.

This clone turned up a few times. The rearrangement links TRBV29-1 to TRBJ1-5; tentative D call: TRBD1 (5 bases). Germline V gene data show CDR1 as SQVTM and CDR2 as ANQGSEA. Deletions cut 3 bases from V and 2 bases from J, with 8 bases between. This CDR3 has 13 amino acids. The CDR3 spells CSVDLGGNQPQHF. CDR3 nucleotides: TGCAGCGTTGATCTGGGGGGCAATCAGCCCCAGCATTTT.

The V and J genes are TRBV7-9 and TRBJ1-5; the match to TRBD1 covers 9 bases. The trim removed 5 bases at V and 0 bases at J, leaving 8 bases unmatched. The CDR3 is 17 residues long. The germline V gene has CDR1 SEHNR and CDR2 FQNEAQ (reference sequence). CDR3 loop: CASSQIPGQGSNQPQHF. CDR3 DNA: TGTGCCAGCAGCCAGATTCCGGGACAGGGTAGCAATCAGCCCCAGCATTTT.

The chain combines TRBV18 with TRBJ2-7, with D possibly TRBD2 on 7 matching bases. V gave up 2 bases and J gave up 0 bases, with 20 bases separating them. CDR1 KGHSH and CDR2 LQKENI come from the germline V gene. The CDR3 contains 18 residues. The CDR3 spells CASSPGRGGVKDSYEQYF. The CDR3 nucleotides read TGTGCCAGCTCACCAGGGAGAGGGGGGGTGAAGGACTCCTACGAGCAGTACTTC. Combining the CDR3 with reference TRBV18 and TRBJ2-7 gives the whole variable domain NAGVMQNPRHLVRRRGQEARLRCSPMKGHSHVYWYRQLPEEGLKFMVYLQKENIIDESGMPKERFSAEFPKEGPSILRIQQVVRGDSAAYFCASSPGRGGVKDSYEQYFGPGTRLTVT.

V is TRBV9 and J is TRBJ2-2; D is undetermined. Germline-derived CDR1 and CDR2 are SGDLS and YYNGEE. Trimming took 0 bases from V and 0 from J, leaving 6 bases between them. The CDR3 is 15 residues long. CDR3 in DNA: TGTGCCAGCAGCGTAGGACAACCGAACACCGGGGAGCTGTTTTTT. This codes for CASSVGQPNTGELFF.